The 15 T cell receptor beta chains given below trace back to one sample, sequenced in a study of OX40 agonist ivuxolimab in advanced cancers. Repertoires were generated with immunoSEQ multiplex PCR, while TCRdb's copy carries only in-frame clones and drops some. The table has about 62,000 clones, around 84% seen once; the top ten hold 2.4%. The source was CD4+ or CD8+ T cells sorted from blood, collected in a trial of the OX40 agonist ivuxolimab. These receptors were obtained from an adult with an advanced solid tumor such as melanoma, head and neck, liver or kidney cancer.

The genes are TRBV11-2 and TRBJ1-1, with TRBD1 matching 10 bases. Germline lookup yields CDR1 SGHAT and CDR2 FQNNGV. The CDR3 consists of 13 residues. Unmatched junction bases numbered 3, after V lost 5 bases and J lost 6 bases. CDR3 residues: CASSIGQGAEAFF. In DNA form, the CDR3 reads TGTGCCAGCAGCATAGGACAGGGGGCTGAAGCTTTCTTT.

This clone was found once. This chain connects TRBV5-1 to TRBJ2-1; 8 bases fit TRBD2. After removal of 7 bases from V and 2 bases from J, the junction contained 5 bases not matched to a gene. CDR1 and CDR2 (germline): SGHRS, YFSETQ. The CDR3 loop spans 14 amino acids. The CDR3 sequence is CASGRGGTYNEQFF. CDR3 sequence (DNA): TGCGCCAGCGGGCGCGGGGGGACCTACAATGAGCAGTTCTTC.

The chain couples TRBV15 to TRBJ2-5; 9 bases match TRBD2. Unmatched junction bases numbered 12, after V lost 3 bases and J lost 4 bases. The germline V gene encodes CDR1 LNHNV and CDR2 YYDKDF (reference sequence). The CDR3 covers 17 residues. CDR3 in DNA: TGTGCCACCAGCAGCCTTGGCGGGGGGGATCTCAGAGAGACCCAGTACTTC. Translation gives CATSSLGGGDLRETQYF.

V usage is TRBV6-5 and J usage is TRBJ1-4; TRBD1 matches 9 bases. CDR1 MNHEY and CDR2 SVGAGI come from the germline V gene. The CDR3 totals 13 residues. V gave up 10 bases and J gave up 5 bases; unmatched junction bases: 5. The DNA of the CDR3 is TGTGCCACCGCGGACAGGGGAAATGAAAAACTGTTTTTT. This sequence encodes CATADRGNEKLFF.

This rearrangement joins TRBV18 to TRBJ2-5, with D perhaps TRBD2 (6 bases). The germline V gene has CDR1 KGHSH and CDR2 LQKENI. The germline V and J ends were trimmed by 3 bases and 4 bases, with 15 bases remaining between them. The CDR3 runs 15 residues. This CDR3 is CASSPGEGLGETQYF. CDR3 nucleotides: TGTGCCAGCTCACCCGGAGAGGGACTGGGAGAGACCCAGTACTTC.

This sequence joins TRBV29-1 and TRBJ1-2; 7 bases line up with TRBD1. Losses at the gene ends were 4 bases for V and 7 bases for J; bases not matched to a gene: 15. The CDR3 is 15 amino acids. CDR1 is SQVTM and CDR2 is ANQGSEA in the germline V gene. The CDR3 region is CSVGWLGDRGGGYTF. CDR3 nucleotides: TGCAGCGTTGGGTGGCTGGGGGACAGAGGAGGTGGCTACACCTTC.

The chain carries TRBV28 and TRBJ2-7, with TRBD2 matching 9 bases. Germline trimming cut 4 bases from V and 2 bases from J; bases unmatched to any gene: 3. The CDR3 consists of 14 residues. Germline CDR1 reads MDHEN; CDR2 reads SYDVKM. The DNA of the CDR3 is TGTGCCAGCAGTTCGCGGGGGGGCCCCTACGAGCAGTACTTC. As protein: CASSSRGGPYEQYF. Full variable domain (outside the CDR3, taken from reference TRBV28 and TRBJ2-7): DVKVTQSSRYLVKRTGEKVFLECVQDMDHENMFWYRQDPGLGLRLIYFSYDVKMKEKGDIPEGYSVSREKKERFSLILESASTNQTSMYLCASSSRGGPYEQYFGPGTRLTVT.

The chain links TRBV7-2 to TRBJ2-5; 8 nucleotides agree with TRBD1. CDR1 SGHTA and CDR2 FQGNSA come from the germline V gene. The CDR3 is 16 residues long. Trimming took 5 bases from V and 7 from J; bases not matched to a gene: 15. Here the CDR3 reads CASSGNRDRTRGTQYF. The CDR3 DNA reads TGTGCCAGCAGCGGGAACCGGGACAGGACCCGGGGGACCCAGTACTTC. Using reference TRBV7-2 and TRBJ2-5 for the parts outside the CDR3, the full variable domain is GAGVSQSPSNKVTEKGKDVELRCDPISGHTALYWYRQSLGQGLEFLIYFQGNSAPDKSGLPSDRFSAERTGGSVSTLTIQRTQQEDSAVYLCASSGNRDRTRGTQYFGPGTRLLVL.

The rearrangement uses TRBV6-6 and TRBJ1-1; no reliable D call. The V gene's germline CDR1 is MNHNY and CDR2 SVGAGI (reference sequence). This CDR3 is built from 14 residues. V was trimmed by 8 bases and J by 1 base, leaving 14 bases between them. CDR3 sequence: CASGDNPGNTEAFF. CDR3 DNA: TGTGCCAGCGGCGACAACCCGGGGAACACTGAAGCTTTCTTT.

The genes are TRBV19 and TRBJ1-1; D might be TRBD1 (6 bases). Germline CDR1 is LNHDA and CDR2 is SQIVND (reference sequence). V gave up 9 bases and J gave up 5 bases, with 28 bases separating them. This CDR3 has 17 residues. As DNA, the CDR3 is TGTGCCAGCAGCAGTAGGGCCCAGGGGCTGATCTTTACTGAAGCTTTCTTT. It specifies CASSSRAQGLIFTEAFF.

The rearrangement links TRBV2 to TRBJ2-5; the D gene is possibly TRBD2 (6 bases). CDR1 and CDR2 (germline): SNHLY, FYNNEI. The CDR3 is made up of 14 amino acids. V lost 2 bases to trimming and J lost 5 bases, with 12 bases between them. DNA of the CDR3: TGTGCCAGCAGTGAAATCTCTAGCGTCGAGACCCAGTACTTC. This sequence encodes CASSEISSVETQYF.

The chain joins TRBV15 to TRBJ1-1; D is unclear. Trimming took 0 bases from V and 3 from J, leaving 17 bases between them. CDR1 is LNHNV, CDR2 YYDKDF, per germline (reference sequence). This CDR3 region has 17 residues. As DNA, the CDR3 is TGTGCCACCAGCAGAGATAAAGGTGTCCGACGGGACACTGAAGCTTTCTTT. This encodes CATSRDKGVRRDTEAFF. The whole variable domain, remainder taken from reference TRBV15 and TRBJ1-1, is DAMVIQNPRYQVTQFGKPVTLSCSQTLNHNVMYWYQQKSSQAPKLLFHYYDKDFNNEADTPDNFQSRRPNTSFCFLDIRSPGLGDTAMYLCATSRDKGVRRDTEAFFGQGTRLTVV.

V and J are TRBV7-9 and TRBJ2-5; D uncertain. The CDR3 is 15 residues long. Germline CDR1 SEHNR, CDR2 FQNEAQ (reference sequence). With 4 bases removed from V and 1 base from J, the gap between germline ends came to 13 bases. In DNA, the CDR3 is TGTGCCAGCAGCTCCGGGCCCCTCCCCCAAGAGACCCAGTACTTC. Its protein product is CASSSGPLPQETQYF.

The chain combines TRBV15 with TRBJ1-5; maybe TRBD1 (5 bases). Germline CDR1 is LNHNV and CDR2 is YYDKDF (reference sequence). Trimming removed 0 bases from V and 4 bases from J, with 16 bases in between. The CDR3 runs 17 residues. CDR3 DNA sequence: TGTGCCACCAGCAGAGAACAGGCCTACTCGCCTAATCAGCCCCAGCATTTT. Protein: CATSREQAYSPNQPQHF.

The rearrangement links TRBV5-1 to TRBJ1-2; the D gene is possibly TRBD1 (5 bases). This CDR3 is built from 14 residues. V shed 4 bases and J shed 7 bases, with 17 bases lying between them. Germline V gene data show CDR1 as SGHRS and CDR2 as YFSETQ. CDR3 in amino acids: CASSLDSVGGGYTF. CDR3 bases: TGCGCCAGCAGCCTCGACAGCGTGGGTGGTGGCTACACCTTC.